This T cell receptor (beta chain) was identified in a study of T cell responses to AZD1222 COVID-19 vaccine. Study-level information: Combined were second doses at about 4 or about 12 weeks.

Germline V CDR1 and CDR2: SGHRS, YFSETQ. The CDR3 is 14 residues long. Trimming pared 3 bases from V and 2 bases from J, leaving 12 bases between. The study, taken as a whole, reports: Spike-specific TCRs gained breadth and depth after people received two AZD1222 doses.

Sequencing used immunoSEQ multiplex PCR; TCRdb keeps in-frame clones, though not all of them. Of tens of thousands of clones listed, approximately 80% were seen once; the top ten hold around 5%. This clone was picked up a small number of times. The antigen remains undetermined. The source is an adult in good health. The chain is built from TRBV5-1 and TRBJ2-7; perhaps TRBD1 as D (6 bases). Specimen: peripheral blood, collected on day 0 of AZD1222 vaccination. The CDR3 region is CASSYIQGPYEQYF. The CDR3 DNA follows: TGCGCCAGCAGCTACATACAGGGCCCCTACGAGCAGTACTTC.